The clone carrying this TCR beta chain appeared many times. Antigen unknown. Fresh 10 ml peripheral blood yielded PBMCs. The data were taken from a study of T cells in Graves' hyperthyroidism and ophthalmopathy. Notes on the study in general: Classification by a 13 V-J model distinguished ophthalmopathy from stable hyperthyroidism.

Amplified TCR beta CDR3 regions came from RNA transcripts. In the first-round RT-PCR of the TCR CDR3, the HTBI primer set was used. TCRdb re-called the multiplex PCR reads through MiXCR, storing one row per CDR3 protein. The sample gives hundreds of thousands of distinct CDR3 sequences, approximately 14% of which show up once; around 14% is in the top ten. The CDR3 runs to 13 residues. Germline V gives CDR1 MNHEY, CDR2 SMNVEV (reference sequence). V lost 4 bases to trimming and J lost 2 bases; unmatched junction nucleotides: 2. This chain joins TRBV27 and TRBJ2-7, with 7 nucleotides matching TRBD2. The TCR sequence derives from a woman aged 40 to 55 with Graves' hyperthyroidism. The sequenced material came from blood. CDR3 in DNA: TGTGCCAGCAGTTCTCTAGCGGCCTACGAGCAGTACTTC. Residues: CASSSLAAYEQYF.